This TCR beta chain was identified during a study of shared clonotypes between healthy human individuals. Study-level points and caveats: Since donors were few, the genetic and exposure-history diversity represented was limited. Incompleteness in sorted-subset sequencing, despite large depth, was shown by rarefaction.

The assay was immunoSEQ multiplex PCR, and TCRdb's table has in-frame clones only and misses some. The profile shows approximately 2.5 million clones, 80% to 95% of them singletons. V lost 0 bases and J lost 9, with 11 bases in between. The CDR3 contains 13 residues. Germline CDR1 SGDLS, CDR2 YYNGEE. Concerning this clone itself: The antigen is not known.

Within Nashville, Tennessee resided all donors, each a Caucasian adult. This chain uses TRBV9 with TRBJ2-3; D gene ambiguous. The material sequenced was naive CD4+ T cells from PBMCs. As to subset: CD45RA+ positively selected. The source of this sequence is a man in his late teens or twenties in good health. Some clones in this sample may be carry-over from other donors' samples. CDR3 sequence (DNA): TGTGCCAGCAGCGTAGCCCTCTACGCGACGCAGTATTTT. Translated, it gives CASSVALYATQYF.